This section outlines one T cell receptor beta chain sequence together with its context. The sample originates from a study of cytomegalovirus exposure and HLA in healthy donors. The CDR3 extends over 14 amino acids. The J segment lost 6 bases and the V segment lost 6 bases, leaving 8 bases of the junction unmatched. The V gene's germline CDR1 is MDHEN and CDR2 SYDVKM. Primers included in the PCR were 60 Vbeta and 13 Jbeta primers. Clones were sequenced by immunoSEQ multiplex PCR, and TCRdb holds only the in-frame ones, with some missing. The repertoire holds around 140,000 clones, with about 79% as singletons.

The origin of this receptor is a male donor in good health and CMV-seronegative. The sequenced sample was PBMCs. The chain joins TRBV28 to TRBJ2-5; TRBD1 matches 9 bases. CDR3 nucleotides: TGTGCCAGCAGGGCGGACAGGGGAAGACAGACCCAGTACTTC. Amino acids: CASRADRGRQTQYF.